The 28 T cell receptor beta chains reported below all come from one sample, sequenced in a study of blood T cells in healthy people across ages. Next came a second PCR, run for about 7 to 12 cycles, which used a sample-barcoded 5' primer along with a J-beta primer mix. MiXCR, applied by TCRdb to the 5' RACE reads, yields one record per CDR3 protein. The sample has approximately 1,700,000 distinct CDR3 sequences, about two fifths seen once; the top ten hold roughly 23%. Sequences were obtained from blood. The receptors come from a human donor in good health.

The rearrangement joins TRBV7-3 to TRBJ2-5; the D gene could be TRBD1 or TRBD2 (5 bases each). Germline V gene data show CDR1 as SGHTA and CDR2 as FQGTGA. Deletions cut 5 bases from V and 4 bases from J, with 17 bases between. This CDR3 region has 15 residues. The CDR3 DNA sequence: TGTGCCAGCAGCCAAAGACCGGGGACCACAGAGACCCAGTACTTC. Translated: CASSQRPGTTETQYF. The full variable domain, its missing parts supplied by reference TRBV7-3 and TRBJ2-5, is GAGVSQTPSNKVTEKGKYVELRCDPISGHTALYWYRQSLGQGPEFLIYFQGTGAADDSGLPNDRFFAVRPEGSVSTLKIQRTERGDSAVYLCASSQRPGTTETQYFGPGTRLLVL.

V usage is TRBV7-9 and J usage is TRBJ2-7; D is uncertain. Trimming removed 4 bases at V and 2 bases at J, with 18 bases between. The CDR3 totals 16 residues. Germline V lookup: CDR1 SEHNR, CDR2 FQNEAQ (reference sequence). The CDR3 loop reads CASSYNIQQGAYEQYF. In DNA form, the CDR3 reads TGTGCCAGCAGCTACAATATCCAACAAGGTGCCTACGAGCAGTACTTC.

This chain joins TRBV10-3 and TRBJ2-1; either TRBD1 or TRBD2 may fit D (5 bases each). The J call may be mistaken, given a closer DNA end match to TRBJ2-7. The CDR3 consists of 16 residues. Germline values: CDR1 ENHRY, CDR2 SYGVKD. The CDR3 is CAISESMSFLGDEQYF. In DNA, the CDR3 is TGTGCCATCAGTGAGTCGATGAGTTTTCTGGGGGATGAGCAGTACTTC.

The J gene is TRBJ2-5, the V gene TRBV7-2; 7 bases map to TRBD1. With the DNA end fitting TRBJ2-7 better, the J assignment may be wrong. Germline CDR1 and CDR2: SGHTA and FQGNSA. The CDR3 length is 17 residues. The DNA of the CDR3 is TGTGCCAGCAGCTTAGCCGCGACAGGGCCGCCGCCCTACGAGCAGTACTTC. Translating it yields CASSLAATGPPPYEQYF.

V and J are TRBV7-3 and TRBJ2-3; TRBD1 aligns across 7 bases. The CDR3 is 17 residues long. The V and J ends lost 0 bases and 4 bases, in that order; junction bases with no gene match: 10. Germline loops: CDR1 SGHTA, CDR2 FQGTGA. This CDR3 reads CASSLTGPGQWADTQYF. The CDR3 coding sequence is TGTGCCAGCAGCTTAACCGGCCCGGGACAGTGGGCAGATACGCAGTATTTT.

About this clonotype itself: An end of the junction differs from the germline gene, which may be a read error. The V and J genes are TRBV7-4 and TRBJ2-5; D not resolved. Near its end, the DNA agrees better with TRBJ2-7, so the J call may be wrong. Germline V lookup: CDR1 SGHVT, CDR2 SQSDAQ. CDR3 length: 12 amino acids. The CDR3 region has the DNA TGTACCAGCAGCAACAGTGTCTACGAGCAGTACTTC. Its protein product is CTSSNSVYEQYF.

The chain uses TRBV6-5 and TRBJ2-1; 7 nucleotides agree with TRBD1. CDR3 size: 13 residues. The V segment lost 6 bases and the J segment 7 bases; nucleotides outside the gene matches: 6. From germline, CDR1 is MNHEY and CDR2 SVGAGI. Written as DNA, the CDR3 is TGTGCCAGCAGACACAGGGGATCTAATGAGCAGTTCTTC. Its protein product is CASRHRGSNEQFF.

This clonotype turned up a few times. The chain recombines TRBV20-1 with TRBJ2-7, with TRBD1 matching over 8 bases. The germline CDR1 and CDR2 sequences are DFQATT and SNEGSKA (reference sequence). This CDR3 is built from 13 residues. The V gene end was trimmed by 5 bases and the J gene end by 3 bases; junction bases not matched to a gene: 6. The CDR3 nucleotides read TGCAGTGCTGCCGGGACAGGAATCTACGAGCAGTACTTC. Protein sequence: CSAAGTGIYEQYF.

The gene calls are TRBV7-2 and TRBJ2-7; tentative D call: TRBD2 (6 bases). The CDR3 has 15 amino acids. Germline CDR1 is SGHTA and CDR2 is FQGNSA. Deletions cut 3 bases from V and 3 bases from J, with 15 bases between. CDR3 amino acids: CASSLGLGTFYEQYF. Here the CDR3 DNA reads TGTGCCAGCAGCTTGGGACTGGGGACCTTCTACGAGCAGTACTTC.

This sequence joins TRBV2 and TRBJ1-4, with 7 bases aligning to TRBD1. This CDR3 spans 15 amino acids. The V and J ends lost 11 bases and 0 bases, in that order; junction bases with no gene match: 9. CDR1 SNHLY and CDR2 FYNNEI come from the germline V gene. The CDR3 loop reads CAAKGTVATNEKLFF. In nucleotides, the CDR3 is TGTGCCGCAAAAGGGACAGTTGCAACTAATGAAAAACTGTTTTTT.

The rearrangement uses TRBV4-3 and TRBJ2-1, with D perhaps given as TRBD1 or TRBD2 (7 bases each). CDR3 size: 17 residues. Germline V gene sequence: CDR1 LGHNA, CDR2 YSLEER. Trimming stripped 0 bases from V and 6 bases from J, with 18 bases between. The CDR3 is CASSQEGPGGAGNEQFF. As DNA, the CDR3 is TGCGCCAGCAGCCAAGAGGGACCAGGGGGGGCGGGCAATGAGCAGTTCTTC.

The genes are TRBV10-3 and TRBJ2-5, with D tentatively TRBD1 (6 bases). This CDR3 is built from 13 residues. Germline loops: CDR1 ENHRY, CDR2 SYGVKD. Trimming pared 3 bases from V and 7 bases from J, leaving 12 bases between. The CDR3 region is CAISDRGAGTQYF. DNA of the CDR3: TGTGCCATCAGTGACAGGGGTGCGGGGACCCAGTACTTC.

This chain uses TRBV7-3 with TRBJ2-1; D gene unclear. V was pared by 3 bases and J by 4 bases, with 16 bases between. Germline V gene lookup returns CDR1 SGHTA and CDR2 FQGTGA. There are 16 residues in the CDR3. CDR3: CASSFSAGAGYNEQFF. In nucleotides, the CDR3 is TGTGCCAGCAGCTTTTCCGCCGGCGCTGGTTACAATGAGCAGTTCTTC. The full variable domain, rest sourced from reference TRBV7-3 and TRBJ2-1, is GAGVSQTPSNKVTEKGKYVELRCDPISGHTALYWYRQSLGQGPEFLIYFQGTGAADDSGLPNDRFFAVRPEGSVSTLKIQRTERGDSAVYLCASSFSAGAGYNEQFFGPGTRLTVL.

This clonotype has only one observation. The V and J genes are TRBV29-1 and TRBJ1-2; 9 positions agree with TRBD1. The CDR3 sequence is 14 residues long. The V gene end was trimmed by 7 bases and the J gene end by 6 bases; junction bases not matched to a gene: 12. Germline V gene lookup returns CDR1 SQVTM and CDR2 ANQGSEA. CDR3 nucleotides: TGCAGCGCCCCGGGGGGACAGGGAGAAGATGGCTACACCTTC. It specifies CSAPGGQGEDGYTF.

This clonotype was seen a handful of times. The chain has TRBV12-3 or TRBV12-4 and TRBJ2-3; no definite D call. V was clipped by 5 bases and J by 3 bases, with 21 bases between them. The CDR3 contains 17 residues. The DNA of the CDR3 is TGTGCCAGCAGTAATCCCCTTGCGATCGGTTGGACAGATACGCAGTATTTT. This codes for CASSNPLAIGWTDTQYF.

This clonotype was picked up a small number of times. This rearrangement joins TRBV5-5 to TRBJ1-2, with TRBD1 as a possible D gene (5 bases). Germline lookup yields CDR1 SGHKS and CDR2 YYEKEE (reference sequence). Trimming stripped 8 bases from V and 0 bases from J, with 17 bases between. The CDR3 spans 15 residues. This CDR3 reads CASLPGPGTNYGYTF. CDR3 DNA: TGTGCCAGTCTCCCGGGGCCCGGTACTAACTATGGCTACACCTTC.

The V call is TRBV7-2, the J call TRBJ2-5, with D possibly being TRBD1 (6 bases). The CDR3 is made up of 14 amino acids. Germline loops: CDR1 SGHTA, CDR2 FQGNSA. Trimming cost V 4 bases and J 7 bases, with 16 bases left between them. Here the CDR3 DNA reads TGTGCCAGCAGCTCGCCGGACAGAAAAGGGACCCAGTACTTC. Its protein product is CASSSPDRKGTQYF.

This chain connects TRBV5-5 to TRBJ2-1; TRBD1 matches 9 bases. This CDR3 has 15 amino acids. Germline V CDR1 and CDR2: SGHKS, YYEKEE (reference sequence). J was trimmed by 3 bases and V by 3 bases; bases with no gene match: 4. CDR3 DNA: TGTGCCAGCAGCTGGGGGACAGGGCTCTACAATGAGCAGTTCTTC. It is translated as CASSWGTGLYNEQFF.

This clonotype came up a few times. The rearrangement joins TRBV4-3 to TRBJ2-7; D gene ambiguous. The germline V gene encodes CDR1 LGHNA and CDR2 YSLEER. The CDR3 runs to 18 residues. The V and J ends lost 4 bases and 1 base respectively, with 23 bases between them. CDR3 DNA sequence: TGCGCCAGCAGCCCGGGCGCGAGTGAAGGAATATTATCCTACGAGCAGTACTTC. It specifies CASSPGASEGILSYEQYF.

This clonotype showed up just a few times. The chain is built from TRBV24-1 and TRBJ1-2; 12 bases agree with TRBD1. Germline assignment: CDR1 KGHDR and CDR2 SFDVKD. CDR3 length: 14 amino acids. V was pared by 5 bases and J by 6 bases, with 3 bases of the junction left unmatched. The CDR3 region has the DNA TGTGCCACCAGTGTTGGGGACAGGGGGCATGGCTACACCTTC. Encoded protein: CATSVGDRGHGYTF.

This clonotype was seen more than once but under ten times. This sequence joins TRBV7-3 and TRBJ2-7; the D gene is possibly TRBD1 (5 bases). Looked up from germline, CDR1 is SGHTA and CDR2 is FQGTGA. The length of the CDR3 is 15 residues. V was cut by 2 bases and J by 3 bases, with 14 bases left in between. The CDR3 reads CASSLYSGRDYEQYF. The CDR3 DNA is TGTGCCAGCAGCTTATATTCGGGCAGGGACTACGAGCAGTACTTC.

This clonotype was seen more than once but under ten times. The rearrangement links TRBV20-1 to TRBJ2-1; 11 bases fit TRBD2. This CDR3 region has 18 residues. Germline CDR1 is DFQATT and CDR2 is SNEGSKA (reference sequence). The V gene end was trimmed by 0 bases and the J gene end by 3 bases; junction bases not matched to a gene: 10. CDR3 in DNA: TGCAGTGCTAGAGATTTAGGGCCCGGGACTAGCGGCTACAATGAGCAGTTCTTC. Protein product: CSARDLGPGTSGYNEQFF.

The V and J genes are TRBV5-5 and TRBJ2-3; 7 bases align to TRBD1. The CDR3 is made up of 15 amino acids. The germline V gene encodes CDR1 SGHKS and CDR2 YYEKEE (reference sequence). Trimming at V came to 0 bases and at J to 4 bases, leaving 5 bases not matched to a gene. The CDR3 coding sequence is TGTGCCAGCAGCTTGGAAGGGGGCATATCAGATACGCAGTATTTT. Its translation: CASSLEGGISDTQYF.

V usage is TRBV5-1 and J usage is TRBJ2-4, with 7 bases identical to TRBD1. Near its end, the DNA agrees better with TRBJ2-7, so the J call may be wrong. The germline CDR1 and CDR2 sequences are SGHRS and YFSETQ. This CDR3 has 15 residues. The CDR3 DNA sequence: TGCGCCAGCAGCTTGGGGGGGACAGTCTGTTACGAGCAGTACTTC. Its translation: CASSLGGTVCYEQYF.

V gene TRBV4-2 combines with J gene TRBJ2-5, with 10 bases identical to TRBD2. Trimming at V came to 1 base and at J to 11 bases, leaving 25 bases not matched to a gene. CDR1 is LGHNA and CDR2 is YNFKEQ in the germline V gene. The CDR3 spans 20 residues. The CDR3 region is CASSQVNFGGLAGVRREQYF. The CDR3 bases are TGTGCCAGCAGCCAAGTTAACTTTGGTGGCCTAGCGGGGGTCAGAAGGGAGCAGTACTTC.

This clonotype has more than one count but fewer than ten. The genes are TRBV6-6 and TRBJ1-2; perhaps TRBD1 as D (6 bases). Germline assignment: CDR1 MNHNY and CDR2 SVGAGI (reference sequence). The CDR3 runs to 12 residues. The V and J ends lost 5 bases and 7 bases respectively, with 11 bases between them. Written as DNA, the CDR3 is TGTGCCAGCAGTCGTCGACAGGCTGGCTACACCTTC. Its protein is CASSRRQAGYTF.

The rearrangement links TRBV20-1 to TRBJ2-4; D is perhaps TRBD2 (6 bases). This CDR3 comprises 14 residues. Germline-derived CDR1 and CDR2 are DFQATT and SNEGSKA (reference sequence). Between the trimmed V and J ends, which lost 3 bases and 7 bases, there was a span of 16 bases. As DNA, the CDR3 is TGCAGTGCTAGTGCCGGGAGCTCAGGGAACATTCAGTACTTC. This gives the protein CSASAGSSGNIQYF.

This clonotype was observed a handful of times. The rearrangement joins TRBV18 to TRBJ1-5; 11 nucleotides align to TRBD1. With 3 bases clipped from V and 7 bases from J, the junction kept 5 bases outside the gene matches. The CDR3 totals 15 residues. Per the germline V gene, CDR1 is KGHSH and CDR2 is LQKENI. CDR3 DNA sequence: TGTGCCAGCTCACCTACGGGACAGGGGGGCCAGCCCCAGCATTTT. As protein: CASSPTGQGGQPQHF.